This entry lists 30 T cell receptor beta chains sequenced from one sample in a study of T cells in Graves' hyperthyroidism and ophthalmopathy. Researchers took RNA transcripts and amplified the TCR beta CDR3 regions from them. The HTBI primer set was used in a first-round RT-PCR of the TCR CDR3. TCRdb reprocessed the multiplex PCR reads via MiXCR and lists one record per CDR3 protein. The profile shows about 200,000 distinct CDR3 sequences, about a sixth of them singletons. The sample taken for sequencing was blood. The receptors stem from a man in his forties with Graves' hyperthyroidism.

This clonotype occurred many times. The genes are TRBV2 and TRBJ1-1; no clear D gene. The CDR3 extends over 13 amino acids. Trimming removed 4 bases at V and 1 base at J, with 7 bases between. Germline V gene data show CDR1 as SNHLY and CDR2 as FYNNEI. CDR3 protein: CASSAYRNTEAFF. CDR3 bases: TGTGCCAGCAGTGCGTATAGGAACACTGAAGCTTTCTTT.

This clonotype came up a few times. The gene calls are TRBV6-1 and TRBJ1-2; no reliable D call. Germline CDR1 and CDR2: MNHNS and SASEGT. CDR3 length: 12 residues. V lost 2 bases, J lost 8 bases, and 9 bases lay in between. In nucleotides, the CDR3 is TGTGCCAGCAGTGAAAGAAGAGACGGCTACACCTTC. This encodes CASSERRDGYTF.

This clonotype occurred many times. This rearrangement joins TRBV7-2 to TRBJ1-2; a weak D match, TRBD1 (6 bases). The CDR3 is 15 amino acids. Trimming shortened V by 1 base and J by 6 bases, and 15 bases separated the two germline ends. Germline V gene lookup returns CDR1 SGHTA and CDR2 FQGNSA. The CDR3 nucleotides read TGTGCCAGCAGCTTAGTAGGACAGCCGCCCCATGGCTACACCTTC. Translated: CASSLVGQPPHGYTF.

This clonotype occurred many times. V gene TRBV7-9 combines with J gene TRBJ2-2; possibly TRBD1 for D (6 bases). The germline CDR1 and CDR2 sequences are SEHNR and FQNEAQ (reference sequence). V was trimmed by 4 bases and J by 5 bases, leaving 14 bases between them. The CDR3 consists of 15 residues. The CDR3 sequence: CASSSLQGLTGELFF. The CDR3 bases are TGTGCCAGCAGCTCCCTACAGGGTCTGACCGGGGAGCTGTTTTTT.

This clonotype appeared many times. The chain recombines TRBV20-1 with TRBJ2-7; D is possibly TRBD1 (5 bases). The CDR3 runs 14 residues. CDR1 DFQATT and CDR2 SNEGSKA come from the germline V gene (reference sequence). V lost 3 bases and J 2 bases, leaving 14 bases between the germline ends. CDR3 residues: CSARGGAGAYEQYF. CDR3 bases: TGCAGTGCTAGGGGTGGGGCAGGAGCCTACGAGCAGTACTTC.

This clonotype was seen repeatedly, ten times or more. The chain couples TRBV2 to TRBJ1-1; TRBD1 agrees at 8 bases. Germline V gene lookup returns CDR1 SNHLY and CDR2 FYNNEI. CDR3 length: 15 amino acids. Trimming took 5 bases from V and 7 from J; bases not matched to a gene: 12. The CDR3 here is CASSPRTGYIGEAFF. The CDR3 nucleotides are TGTGCCAGCAGTCCCCGGACAGGGTACATCGGTGAAGCTTTCTTT.

The genes are TRBV20-1 and TRBJ1-6; possibly TRBD1 for D (5 bases). This CDR3 contains 15 residues. Germline lookup yields CDR1 DFQATT and CDR2 SNEGSKA (reference sequence). Deletions cut 0 bases from V and 9 bases from J, with 15 bases between. The CDR3 DNA follows: TGCAGTGCTAGAGAGGGGGGGAATGCGGGTTCACCCCTCCACTTT. Residues: CSAREGGNAGSPLHF.

In its sample, this clonotype was seen many times. This chain links TRBV28 with TRBJ1-4, with a weak D call TRBD1 (6 bases). Between the trimmed V and J ends, which lost 6 bases and 4 bases, there was a span of 15 bases. The germline CDR1 and CDR2 sequences are MDHEN and SYDVKM. This CDR3 contains 15 residues. As DNA, the CDR3 is TGTGCCAGCAGGAGGGGGGTTTACGGTAATGAAAAACTGTTTTTT. It translates to CASRRGVYGNEKLFF.

This clonotype has ten or more counts. CDR3 region: CASSPLGGGDTQYF. The DNA of the CDR3 is TGTGCCAGCAGCCCCCTAGGGGGTGGAGATACGCAGTATTTT. This chain connects TRBV7-3 to TRBJ2-3; maybe TRBD1 (6 bases). CDR3 length: 14 residues. V was cut by 5 bases and J by 5 bases, with 14 bases left in between. The germline V gene has CDR1 SGHTA and CDR2 FQGTGA. The variable domain in full, completed from reference TRBV7-3 and TRBJ2-3, reads GAGVSQTPSNKVTEKGKYVELRCDPISGHTALYWYRQSLGQGPEFLIYFQGTGAADDSGLPNDRFFAVRPEGSVSTLKIQRTERGDSAVYLCASSPLGGGDTQYFGPGTRLTVL.

This clonotype came up many times. V gene TRBV7-2 combines with J gene TRBJ2-7, with D maybe TRBD1 (6 bases). Germline V gene lookup returns CDR1 SGHTA and CDR2 FQGNSA. Trimming left V 7 bases short and J 7 bases short, with 20 bases between. This CDR3 is built from 14 residues. CDR3: CASNPGHPTGEQYF. CDR3 bases: TGTGCCAGCAATCCGGGACACCCTACGGGGGAGCAGTACTTC.

This clonotype came up many times. The chain uses TRBV28 and TRBJ2-7, with D perhaps matching TRBD2 (5 bases). V was cut by 11 bases and J by 1 base, with 12 bases left in between. Germline values: CDR1 MDHEN, CDR2 SYDVKM. CDR3 length equals 12 residues. CDR3 residues: CAATRLSYEQYF. CDR3 coding DNA: TGTGCCGCGACGAGACTATCCTACGAGCAGTACTTC.

The chain carries TRBV6-2 or TRBV6-3 and TRBJ2-5; 7 positions agree with TRBD2. J gave up 2 bases and V 11 bases, and 8 bases lay outside the gene matches. The germline CDR1 and CDR2 sequences are MNHEY and SVGEGT. CDR3 size: 13 residues. CDR3 coding DNA: TGTGCCGTGAGCGGGACTGATCAAGAGACCCAGTACTTC. Residues: CAVSGTDQETQYF.

This clonotype was seen at least ten times. The V call is TRBV9, the J call TRBJ2-1, with a tentative D call TRBD1 (6 bases). Germline V gene data show CDR1 as SGDLS and CDR2 as YYNGEE. The CDR3 loop spans 14 amino acids. V lost 4 bases and J lost 6, with 14 bases in between. CDR3 DNA sequence: TGTGCCAGCAGCCCTATGGGGGCCATCAATGAGCAGTTCTTC. Translated, it gives CASSPMGAINEQFF. The full variable domain, with the rest looked up from reference TRBV9 and TRBJ2-1, is DSGVTQTPKHLITATGQRVTLRCSPRSGDLSVYWYQQSLDQGLQFLIQYYNGEERAKGNILERFSAQQFPDLHSELNLSSLELGDSALYFCASSPMGAINEQFFGPGTRLTVL.

This clonotype was picked up many times. The rearrangement joins TRBV28 to TRBJ1-1; 7 bases are a match to TRBD1. CDR3 length: 13 residues. Germline-derived CDR1 and CDR2 are MDHEN and SYDVKM. The V segment lost 5 bases and the J segment 3 bases; nucleotides outside the gene matches: 3. The CDR3 sequence is CASSPGQHTEAFF. The CDR3, as DNA: TGTGCCAGCAGTCCGGGACAGCACACTGAAGCTTTCTTT.

The chain combines TRBV5-8 with TRBJ1-4, with 11 nucleotides matching TRBD1. V lost 4 bases to trimming and J lost 7 bases; unmatched junction nucleotides: 6. There are 15 residues in the CDR3. Germline loops: CDR1 SGHTS, CDR2 YDEGEE. CDR3 coding DNA: TGTGCCAGCAGCCTTTCGGGGACAGGGGGTGAAAAACTGTTTTTT. This gives the protein CASSLSGTGGEKLFF.

This clonotype showed up just once. The chain has TRBV18 and TRBJ2-3; 13 bases are a match to TRBD2. The V gene end was trimmed by 1 base and the J gene end by 4 bases; junction bases not matched to a gene: 8. The CDR3 loop spans 18 amino acids. The germline CDR1 and CDR2 sequences are KGHSH and LQKENI. The CDR3, as DNA: TGTGCCAGCTCACCACGCCTCGGGACTAGCGGGGAAGCAGATACGCAGTATTTT. It encodes CASSPRLGTSGEADTQYF. Full variable domain (outside the CDR3, taken from reference TRBV18 and TRBJ2-3): NAGVMQNPRHLVRRRGQEARLRCSPMKGHSHVYWYRQLPEEGLKFMVYLQKENIIDESGMPKERFSAEFPKEGPSILRIQQVVRGDSAAYFCASSPRLGTSGEADTQYFGPGTRLTVL.

The V gene is TRBV15, the J gene TRBJ1-1; D remains unclear. CDR3 size: 13 residues. Germline V gene data show CDR1 as LNHNV and CDR2 as YYDKDF (reference sequence). Trimming stripped 7 bases from V and 0 bases from J, with 9 bases between. The CDR3 region has the DNA TGTGCCACCAATCAGATGATGAACACTGAAGCTTTCTTT. The encoded protein is CATNQMMNTEAFF.

The chain carries TRBV20-1 and TRBJ2-2, with 11 bases lining up with TRBD2. The germline V gene encodes CDR1 DFQATT and CDR2 SNEGSKA (reference sequence). The CDR3 has 16 residues. Trimming took 0 bases from V and 2 from J; bases not matched to a gene: 2. CDR3 loop: CSARELAGVNTGELFF. The CDR3 DNA is TGCAGTGCTAGAGAACTAGCGGGGGTTAACACCGGGGAGCTGTTTTTT.

This clonotype was detected ten times or more. V and J are TRBV5-1 and TRBJ1-1; weak D call: TRBD1 (5 bases). The germline gives CDR1 SGHRS, CDR2 YFSETQ. The CDR3 spans 12 residues. Trimming removed 4 bases at V and 6 bases at J, with 10 bases between. DNA for the CDR3: TGCGCCAGCAGCCGGGGGACGGCTGAAGCTTTCTTT. Its translation is CASSRGTAEAFF.

This clonotype occurred a few times. This chain links TRBV7-9 with TRBJ1-6; no definite D call. The CDR3 spans 15 residues. In germline, CDR1 is SEHNR, CDR2 FQNEAQ (reference sequence). Trimming removed 1 base at V and 10 bases at J, with 14 bases between. The CDR3 coding sequence is TGTGCCAGCAGCTTAGACGCCCTTGGAAACTCACCCCTCCACTTT. Translating gives CASSLDALGNSPLHF.

This clonotype appeared many times. The chain has TRBV3-2 and TRBJ2-7; the table's D call TRBD2 went unverified against the DNA. TRBV3-2 is a recognized pseudogene. The CDR3 consists of 15 residues. This chain's CDR3 is CASSHEAGGLYEQYF. The CDR3, as DNA: TGTGCCAGCAGCCATGAAGCGGGGGGATTATACGAGCAGTACTTC.

This clonotype appeared many times. The CDR3 reads CASSESGGFSTDTQYF. DNA of the CDR3: TGCGCCAGCAGTGAGTCAGGGGGGTTTAGCACAGATACGCAGTATTTT. The V and J genes are TRBV10-2 and TRBJ2-3; either TRBD1 or TRBD2 may supply D (6 bases each). Germline values: CDR1 WSHSY, CDR2 SAAADI. The CDR3 has 16 residues. Between the trimmed V and J ends, which lost 0 bases and 0 bases, there was a span of 10 bases.

V gene TRBV20-1 combines with J gene TRBJ1-4, with a possible D match to TRBD1 (6 bases). Germline V gives CDR1 DFQATT, CDR2 SNEGSKA (reference sequence). The V end was cut by 5 bases, the J end by 5 bases, with 15 bases between. This CDR3 spans 14 amino acids. CDR3 nucleotides: TGCAGTGCTCCTCTGTGGGGGCAGAATGAAAAACTGTTTTTT. The encoded protein is CSAPLWGQNEKLFF.

This clonotype was observed many times. The V and J genes are TRBV7-2 and TRBJ2-1, with D tentatively TRBD1 or TRBD2 (5 bases each). The CDR3 length is 14 residues. In germline, CDR1 is SGHTA, CDR2 FQGNSA. V lost 4 bases to trimming and J lost 5 bases, with 12 bases between them. The CDR3 sequence is CASSSSGANNEQFF. The CDR3 region has the DNA TGTGCCAGCAGCTCCTCCGGGGCTAACAATGAGCAGTTCTTC. The complete variable domain, with remaining parts taken from reference TRBV7-2 and TRBJ2-1, reads GAGVSQSPSNKVTEKGKDVELRCDPISGHTALYWYRQSLGQGLEFLIYFQGNSAPDKSGLPSDRFSAERTGGSVSTLTIQRTQQEDSAVYLCASSSSGANNEQFFGPGTRLTVL.

This clonotype was picked up many times. The gene calls are TRBV10-3 and TRBJ2-1, with unresolved D. CDR1 is ENHRY, CDR2 SYGVKD, per germline. CDR3 size: 15 residues. V was shortened by 3 bases and J by 2 bases, with 11 bases between the two germline ends. The CDR3 sequence is CAISDPTQTYNEQFF. The CDR3 nucleotides read TGTGCCATCAGTGACCCGACGCAAACCTACAATGAGCAGTTCTTC.

This clonotype was picked up many times. This sequence joins TRBV15 and TRBJ2-7; D gene uncertain. Looked up from germline, CDR1 is LNHNV and CDR2 is YYDKDF (reference sequence). V lost 0 bases to trimming and J lost 2 bases, with 8 bases between them. The CDR3 runs 14 residues. The CDR3 reads CATSRDGETYEQYF. The CDR3 nucleotides are TGTGCCACCAGCAGAGATGGGGAAACCTACGAGCAGTACTTC.

This clonotype was seen at least ten times. V is TRBV5-8 and J is TRBJ1-6, with TRBD1 as a possible D gene (6 bases). This CDR3 spans 14 amino acids. The germline CDR1 and CDR2 sequences are SGHTS and YDEGEE. V lost 0 bases, J lost 6 bases, and 7 bases lay in between. The CDR3 DNA sequence: TGTGCCAGCAGCTTGGGCAGGGGTAATTCACCCCTCCACTTT. Protein: CASSLGRGNSPLHF.

This clonotype showed up many times. The chain recombines TRBV2 with TRBJ1-5; possible D gene TRBD1, 5 bases. Per the germline V gene, CDR1 is SNHLY and CDR2 is FYNNEI. The CDR3 is 14 residues long. Trimming stripped 8 bases from V and 1 base from J, with 12 bases between. The DNA for the CDR3 is TGTGCCAGCCGGTTTGGACAAAGCAATCAGCCCCAGCATTTT. Translated: CASRFGQSNQPQHF.

This clonotype was counted at least ten times. V gene TRBV2 combines with J gene TRBJ2-2; TRBD2 agrees at 10 bases. The V gene end was trimmed by 4 bases and the J gene end by 7 bases; junction bases not matched to a gene: 6. Germline CDR1 reads SNHLY; CDR2 reads FYNNEI. The CDR3 spans 15 residues. DNA of the CDR3: TGTGCCAGCAGTGTTCTAGCGGGGGCGGGCGGGGAGCTGTTTTTT. Its protein is CASSVLAGAGGELFF.

This clonotype occurred many times. This chain uses TRBV5-6 with TRBJ2-3; D unclear. V dropped 0 bases and J dropped 1 base, with 18 bases sitting between them. Germline V gene data show CDR1 as SGHDT and CDR2 as YYEEEE. The CDR3 runs 18 residues. This CDR3 is CASSLARSQVLGTDTQYF. The CDR3 DNA reads as TGTGCCAGCAGCTTGGCCCGGTCCCAGGTTTTAGGCACAGATACGCAGTATTTT.